This T cell receptor (beta chain) was found in a study of cytomegalovirus exposure and HLA in healthy donors. Study results and caveats: Confirmation was obtained in vitro that three CMV-associated chains are specific for CMV antigens. That first-cohort TCR clusters tended to co-occur in the 95 to 150 validation repertoires was found in a later analysis.

V lost 2 bases and J 7 bases, leaving 17 bases between the germline ends. The CDR3 covers 15 residues. Germline CDR1 is PRHDT and CDR2 is FYEKMQ (reference sequence). Note on this clone: Its antigen is currently unknown.

Here immunoSEQ multiplex PCR was the method, and the copy in TCRdb shows in-frame clones only, minus some. The sample lists some 110,000 clones; 75% to 90% were seen once. This chain joins TRBV13 and TRBJ1-1, with D unresolved. The source is a man aged 18 to 29 in good health and CMV-seropositive. Sequencing was done on a sample of PBMCs. In nucleotides, the CDR3 is TGTGCCAGCAGCTTAATCCAAAGTCCGGTCAATGAAGCTTTCTTT. It translates to CASSLIQSPVNEAFF.